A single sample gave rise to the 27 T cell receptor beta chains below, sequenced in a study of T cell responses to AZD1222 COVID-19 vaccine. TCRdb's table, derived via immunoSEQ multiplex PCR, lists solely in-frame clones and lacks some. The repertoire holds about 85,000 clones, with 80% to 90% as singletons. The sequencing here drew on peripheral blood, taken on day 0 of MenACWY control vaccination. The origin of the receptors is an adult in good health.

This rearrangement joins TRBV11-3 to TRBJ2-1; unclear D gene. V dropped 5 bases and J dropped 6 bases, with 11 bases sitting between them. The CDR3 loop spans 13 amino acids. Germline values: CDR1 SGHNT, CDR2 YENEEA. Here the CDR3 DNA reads TGTGCCAGCAGCACCGCCCGTGGCAATGAGCAGTTCTTC. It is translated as CASSTARGNEQFF.

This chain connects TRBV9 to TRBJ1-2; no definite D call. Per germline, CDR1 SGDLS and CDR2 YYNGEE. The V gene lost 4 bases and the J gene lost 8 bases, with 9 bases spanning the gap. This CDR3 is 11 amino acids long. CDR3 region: CASSSEAGYTF. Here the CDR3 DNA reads TGTGCCAGCAGCTCCGAGGCGGGCTACACCTTC.

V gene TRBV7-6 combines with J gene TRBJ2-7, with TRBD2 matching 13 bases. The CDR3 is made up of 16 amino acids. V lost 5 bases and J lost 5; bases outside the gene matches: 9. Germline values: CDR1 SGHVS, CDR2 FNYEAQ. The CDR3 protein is CASSLRTSGGLDEQYF. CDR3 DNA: TGTGCCAGCAGCCTGCGGACTAGCGGGGGTCTCGACGAGCAGTACTTC.

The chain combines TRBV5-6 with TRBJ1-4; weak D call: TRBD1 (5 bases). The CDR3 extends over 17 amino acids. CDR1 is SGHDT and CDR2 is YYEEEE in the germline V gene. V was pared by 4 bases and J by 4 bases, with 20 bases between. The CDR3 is CASSKLGSGQVNEKLFF. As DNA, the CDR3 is TGTGCCAGCAGCAAGCTGGGGTCCGGACAAGTTAATGAAAAACTGTTTTTT.

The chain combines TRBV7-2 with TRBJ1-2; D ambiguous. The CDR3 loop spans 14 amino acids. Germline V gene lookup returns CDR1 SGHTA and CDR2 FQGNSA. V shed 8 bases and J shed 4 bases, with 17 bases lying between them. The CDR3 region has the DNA TGTGCCAGCGGCCCGGGCGATGTAGGCTATGGCTACACCTTC. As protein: CASGPGDVGYGYTF.

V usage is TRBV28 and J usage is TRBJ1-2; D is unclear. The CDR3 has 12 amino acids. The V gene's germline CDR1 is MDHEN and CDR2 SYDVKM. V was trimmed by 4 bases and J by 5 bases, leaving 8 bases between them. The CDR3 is CASSSRLYGYTF. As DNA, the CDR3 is TGTGCCAGCAGTTCCAGACTTTATGGCTACACCTTC.

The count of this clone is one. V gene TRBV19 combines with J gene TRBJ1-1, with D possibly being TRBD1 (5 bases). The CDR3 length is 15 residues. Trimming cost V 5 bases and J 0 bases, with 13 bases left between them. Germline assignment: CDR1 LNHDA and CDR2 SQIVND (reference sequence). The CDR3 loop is CASSPTGPMNTEAFF. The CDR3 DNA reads TGTGCCAGTAGTCCAACGGGACCTATGAACACTGAAGCTTTCTTT.

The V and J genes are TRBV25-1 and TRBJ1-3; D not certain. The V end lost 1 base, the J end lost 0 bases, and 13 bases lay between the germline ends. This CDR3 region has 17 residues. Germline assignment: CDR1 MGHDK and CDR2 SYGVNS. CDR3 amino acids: CASSESGDTDSGNTIYF. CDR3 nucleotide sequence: TGTGCCAGCAGTGAATCTGGAGACACTGACTCTGGAAACACCATATATTTT.

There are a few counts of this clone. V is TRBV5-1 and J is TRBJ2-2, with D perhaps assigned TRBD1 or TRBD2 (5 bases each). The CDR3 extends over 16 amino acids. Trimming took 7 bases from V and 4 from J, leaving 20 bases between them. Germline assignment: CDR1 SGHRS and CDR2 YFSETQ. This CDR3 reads CASHHEGTSGTGELFF. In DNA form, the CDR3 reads TGCGCCAGCCACCACGAAGGGACGTCGGGCACCGGGGAGCTGTTTTTT.

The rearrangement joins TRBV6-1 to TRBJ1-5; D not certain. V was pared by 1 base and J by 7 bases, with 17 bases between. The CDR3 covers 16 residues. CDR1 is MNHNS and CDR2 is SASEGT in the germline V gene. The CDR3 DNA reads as TGTGCCAGCAGTGAAGTCTTCCCGGGGTCCTTCCAGCCCCAGCATTTT. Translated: CASSEVFPGSFQPQHF.

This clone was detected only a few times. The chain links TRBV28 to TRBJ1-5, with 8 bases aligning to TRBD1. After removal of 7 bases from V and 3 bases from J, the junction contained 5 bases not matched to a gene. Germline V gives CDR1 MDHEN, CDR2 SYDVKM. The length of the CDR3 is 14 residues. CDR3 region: CASTNRGINQPQHF. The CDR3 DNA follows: TGTGCCAGCACTAACAGGGGGATCAATCAGCCCCAGCATTTT.

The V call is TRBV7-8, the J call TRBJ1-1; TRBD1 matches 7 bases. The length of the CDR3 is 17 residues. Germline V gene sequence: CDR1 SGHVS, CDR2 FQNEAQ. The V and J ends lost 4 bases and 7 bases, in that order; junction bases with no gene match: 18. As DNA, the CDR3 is TGTGCCAGCAGCTCACGTCACCCGACAGGGCAGACATTTGAAGCTTTCTTT. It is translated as CASSSRHPTGQTFEAFF.

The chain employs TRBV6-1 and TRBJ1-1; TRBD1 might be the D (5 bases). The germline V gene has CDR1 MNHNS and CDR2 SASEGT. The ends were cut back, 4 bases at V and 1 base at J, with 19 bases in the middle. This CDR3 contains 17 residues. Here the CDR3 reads CASSGLRVSSRNTEAFF. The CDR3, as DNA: TGTGCCAGCAGTGGACTCAGGGTCTCGTCTAGGAACACTGAAGCTTTCTTT.

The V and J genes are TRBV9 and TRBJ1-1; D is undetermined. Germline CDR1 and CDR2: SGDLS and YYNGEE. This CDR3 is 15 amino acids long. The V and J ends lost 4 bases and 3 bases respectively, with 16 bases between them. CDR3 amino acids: CASSSPRGRDTEAFF. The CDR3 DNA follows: TGTGCCAGCAGCTCCCCGAGAGGTCGGGACACTGAAGCTTTCTTT.

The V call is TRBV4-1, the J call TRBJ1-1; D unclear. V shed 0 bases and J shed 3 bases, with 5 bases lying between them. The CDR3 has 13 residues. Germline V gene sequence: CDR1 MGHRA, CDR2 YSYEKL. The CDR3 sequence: CASSQDPYTEAFF. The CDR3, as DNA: TGCGCCAGCAGCCAAGATCCATACACTGAAGCTTTCTTT.

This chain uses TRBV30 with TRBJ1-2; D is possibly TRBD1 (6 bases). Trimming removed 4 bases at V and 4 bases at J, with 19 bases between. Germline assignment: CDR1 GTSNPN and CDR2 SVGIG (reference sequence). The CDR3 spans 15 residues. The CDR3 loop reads CAWTPVRGLVYGYTF. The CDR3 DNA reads TGTGCCTGGACCCCGGTACGGGGGCTGGTCTATGGCTACACCTTC.

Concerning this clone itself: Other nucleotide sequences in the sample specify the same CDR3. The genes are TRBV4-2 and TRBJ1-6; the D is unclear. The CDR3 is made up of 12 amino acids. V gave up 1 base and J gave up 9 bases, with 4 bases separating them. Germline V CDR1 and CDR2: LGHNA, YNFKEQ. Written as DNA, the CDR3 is TGTGCCAGCAGCCAAGGCCCTTCACCCCTCCACTTT. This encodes CASSQGPSPLHF.

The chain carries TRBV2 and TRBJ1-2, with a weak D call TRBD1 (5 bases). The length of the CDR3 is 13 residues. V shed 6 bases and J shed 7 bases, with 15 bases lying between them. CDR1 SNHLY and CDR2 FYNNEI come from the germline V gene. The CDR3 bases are TGTGCCAGCAGCCCGGGACGAGGCTTTGGCTACACCTTC. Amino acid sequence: CASSPGRGFGYTF.

The CDR3 is CASSLTGDGANVLTF. Here the CDR3 DNA reads TGTGCCAGCAGCTTAACAGGGGACGGGGCCAACGTCCTGACTTTC. The gene calls are TRBV7-3 and TRBJ2-6, with D perhaps TRBD1 or TRBD2 (5 bases each). CDR3 length equals 15 residues. V was shortened by 0 bases and J by 4 bases, with 7 bases between the two germline ends. Germline CDR1 and CDR2: SGHTA and FQGTGA.

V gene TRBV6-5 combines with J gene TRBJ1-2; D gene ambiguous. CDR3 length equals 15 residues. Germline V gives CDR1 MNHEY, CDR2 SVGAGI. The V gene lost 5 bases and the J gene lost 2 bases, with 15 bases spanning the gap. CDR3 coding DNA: TGTGCCAGCAGTACCCCGACACCCTTCAACTATGGCTACACCTTC. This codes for CASSTPTPFNYGYTF.

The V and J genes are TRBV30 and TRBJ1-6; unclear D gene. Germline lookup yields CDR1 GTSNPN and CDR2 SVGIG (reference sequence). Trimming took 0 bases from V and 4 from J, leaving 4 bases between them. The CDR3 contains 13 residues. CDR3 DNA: TGTGCCTGGAGTGTGAGTTATAATTCACCCCTCCACTTT. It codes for CAWSVSYNSPLHF.

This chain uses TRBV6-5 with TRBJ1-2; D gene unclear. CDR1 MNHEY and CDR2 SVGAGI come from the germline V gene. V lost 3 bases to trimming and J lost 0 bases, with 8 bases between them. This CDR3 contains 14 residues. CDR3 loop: CASSYEEANYGYTF. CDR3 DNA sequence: TGTGCCAGCAGTTATGAAGAAGCTAACTATGGCTACACCTTC.

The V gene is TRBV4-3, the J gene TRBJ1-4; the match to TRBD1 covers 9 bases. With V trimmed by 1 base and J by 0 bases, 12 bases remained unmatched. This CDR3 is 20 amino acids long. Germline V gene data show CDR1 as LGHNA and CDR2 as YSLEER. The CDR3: CASSQVDRGAALATNEKLFF. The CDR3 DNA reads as TGCGCCAGCAGCCAAGTGGACAGGGGCGCGGCCCTTGCAACTAATGAAAAACTGTTTTTT.

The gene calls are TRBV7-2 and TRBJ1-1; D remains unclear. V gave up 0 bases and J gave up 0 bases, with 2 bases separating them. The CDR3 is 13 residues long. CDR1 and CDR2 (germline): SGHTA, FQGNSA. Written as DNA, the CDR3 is TGTGCCAGCAGCTTAGCTCTGAACACTGAAGCTTTCTTT. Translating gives CASSLALNTEAFF.

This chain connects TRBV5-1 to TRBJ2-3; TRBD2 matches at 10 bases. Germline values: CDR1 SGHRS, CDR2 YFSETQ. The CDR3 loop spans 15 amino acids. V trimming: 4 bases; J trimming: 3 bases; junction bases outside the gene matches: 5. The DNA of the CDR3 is TGCGCCAGCAGCATCCTAGCGGGGGAGACAGATACGCAGTATTTT. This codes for CASSILAGETDTQYF.

As DNA, the CDR3 is TGTGCCAGCAGCTTAGGGGTCGGGGGGTCTTACAATGAGCAGTTCTTC. Encoded protein: CASSLGVGGSYNEQFF. The V gene is TRBV7-9, the J gene TRBJ2-1, with 7 bases matching TRBD2. Trimming took 1 base from V and 4 from J; bases not matched to a gene: 7. The length of the CDR3 is 16 residues. Germline V gene lookup returns CDR1 SEHNR and CDR2 FQNEAQ (reference sequence).

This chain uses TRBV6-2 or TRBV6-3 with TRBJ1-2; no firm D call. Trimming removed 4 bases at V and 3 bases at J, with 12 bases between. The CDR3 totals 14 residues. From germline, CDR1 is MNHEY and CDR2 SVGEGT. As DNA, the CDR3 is TGTGCCAGCAGTTCCGAGGAGATTTACTATGGCTACACCTTC. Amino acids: CASSSEEIYYGYTF.